The T cell receptor beta chain described here comes from a study of blood T cell repertoires in COVID-19. There are 17 residues in the CDR3. Deletions cut 1 base from V and 6 bases from J, with 21 bases between. Data came from immunoSEQ multiplex PCR; TCRdb stores just in-frame clones and leaves some out. In the table there are roughly 81,000 clones, around 85% of which are singletons. The specimen sequenced was peripheral blood. This clonotype originated in a woman at least 80 years old with COVID-19, enrolled during active disease. The rearrangement links TRBV23-1 to TRBJ1-1; D remains unclear. TRBV23-1 is an ORF, with its function uncertain. The CDR3: CASSQFYPTSEGPEAFF. The DNA of the CDR3 is TGCGCCAGCAGTCAATTTTATCCGACATCCGAAGGTCCTGAAGCTTTCTTT.